This T cell receptor beta chain was identified in a study of cytomegalovirus exposure and HLA in healthy donors. Whole-study context: Of all 400 or so donors who were genotyped, around 82% belonged to the Caucasian-associated ancestry cluster.

Germline V lookup: CDR1 SGHNT, CDR2 YENEEA. The germline V and J ends were trimmed by 1 base and 4 bases, with 7 bases remaining between them. This CDR3 has 13 amino acids. This clone was seen just once. What it binds is not known. The PCR made use of 60 Vbeta and 13 Jbeta primers. Some clones are missing from TCRdb's copy, which holds only in-frame ones; the method was immunoSEQ multiplex PCR. Altogether 85,000 to 100,000 clones are present, about three quarters being singletons, with the ten largest covering roughly 7.7%. General study findings and limits: What was likely a sequencing artifact was a cluster of highly shared sequence variants. Other equally common chains were less clonally expanded than HLA-associated TCR beta chains, a later analysis showed.

The V and J genes are TRBV11-3 and TRBJ2-5, with D perhaps matching TRBD2 (5 bases). The sequenced sample was PBMCs. This TCR was sampled from a human donor in good health. CDR3: CASSLGRTETQYF. The DNA of the CDR3 is TGTGCCAGCAGCTTAGGGAGGACAGAGACCCAGTACTTC. The full variable domain, in which reference TRBV11-3 and TRBJ2-5 provide the parts outside the CDR3, is EAGVVQSPRYKIIEKKQPVAFWCNPISGHNTLYWYLQNLGQGPELLIRYENEEAVDDSQLPKDRFSAERLKGVDSTLKIQPAELGDSAVYLCASSLGRTETQYFGPGTRLLVL.